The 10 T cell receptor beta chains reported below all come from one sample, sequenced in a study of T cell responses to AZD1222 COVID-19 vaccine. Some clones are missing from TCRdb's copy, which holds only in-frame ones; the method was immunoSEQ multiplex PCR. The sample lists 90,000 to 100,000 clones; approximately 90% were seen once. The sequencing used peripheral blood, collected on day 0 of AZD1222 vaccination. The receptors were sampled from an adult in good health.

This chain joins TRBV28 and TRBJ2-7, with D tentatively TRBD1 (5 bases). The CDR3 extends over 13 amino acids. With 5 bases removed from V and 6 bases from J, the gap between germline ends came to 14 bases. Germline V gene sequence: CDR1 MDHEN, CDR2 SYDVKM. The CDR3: CASSLGHRSEQYF. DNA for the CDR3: TGTGCCAGCAGTCTCGGACATCGGAGCGAGCAGTACTTC.

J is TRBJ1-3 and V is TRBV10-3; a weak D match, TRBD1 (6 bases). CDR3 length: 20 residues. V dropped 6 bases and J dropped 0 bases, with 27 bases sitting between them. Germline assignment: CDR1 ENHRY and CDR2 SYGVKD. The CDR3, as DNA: TGTGCCATCAGCGCCAGGGGCGGGGGCACTACTGTTTCCTCTGGAAACACCATATATTTT. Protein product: CAISARGGGTTVSSGNTIYF.

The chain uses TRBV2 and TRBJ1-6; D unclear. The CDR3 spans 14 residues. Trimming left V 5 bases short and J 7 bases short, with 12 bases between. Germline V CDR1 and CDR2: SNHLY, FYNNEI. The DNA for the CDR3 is TGTGCCAGCAGTTATGCGACACGAAATTCACCCCTCCACTTT. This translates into CASSYATRNSPLHF.

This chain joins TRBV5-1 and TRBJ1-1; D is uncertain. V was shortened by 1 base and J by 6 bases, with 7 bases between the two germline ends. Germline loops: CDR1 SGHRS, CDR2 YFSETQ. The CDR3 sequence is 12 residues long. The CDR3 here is CASSLTDSEAFF. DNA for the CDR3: TGCGCCAGCAGCTTGACGGACTCTGAAGCTTTCTTT. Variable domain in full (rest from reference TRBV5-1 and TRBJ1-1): KAGVTQTPRYLIKTRGQQVTLSCSPISGHRSVSWYQQTPGQGLQFLFEYFSETQRNKGNFPGRFSGRQFSNSRSEMNVSTLELGDSALYLCASSLTDSEAFFGQGTRLTVV.

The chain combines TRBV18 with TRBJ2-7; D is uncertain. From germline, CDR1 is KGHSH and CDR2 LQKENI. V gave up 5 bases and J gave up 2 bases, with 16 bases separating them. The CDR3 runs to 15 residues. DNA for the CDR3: TGTGCCAGCTCATCCAAGCCGCAGGAAACCTACGAGCAGTACTTC. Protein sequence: CASSSKPQETYEQYF. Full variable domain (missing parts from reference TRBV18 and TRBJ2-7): NAGVMQNPRHLVRRRGQEARLRCSPMKGHSHVYWYRQLPEEGLKFMVYLQKENIIDESGMPKERFSAEFPKEGPSILRIQQVVRGDSAAYFCASSSKPQETYEQYFGPGTRLTVT.

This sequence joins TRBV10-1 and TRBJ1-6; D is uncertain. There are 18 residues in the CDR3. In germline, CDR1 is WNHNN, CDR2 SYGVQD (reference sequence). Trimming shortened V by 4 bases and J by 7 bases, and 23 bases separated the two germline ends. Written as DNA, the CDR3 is TGCGCCAGCAGTGCAGTTCTCATGGAGACATTCAACAATTCACCCCTCCACTTT. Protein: CASSAVLMETFNNSPLHF.

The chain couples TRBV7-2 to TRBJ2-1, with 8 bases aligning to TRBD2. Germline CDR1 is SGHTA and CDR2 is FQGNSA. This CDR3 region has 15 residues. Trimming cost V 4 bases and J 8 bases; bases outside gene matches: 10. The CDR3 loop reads CASSSPGLEVYEQFF. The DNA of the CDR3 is TGTGCCAGCAGCTCCCCGGGACTAGAAGTCTATGAGCAGTTCTTC.

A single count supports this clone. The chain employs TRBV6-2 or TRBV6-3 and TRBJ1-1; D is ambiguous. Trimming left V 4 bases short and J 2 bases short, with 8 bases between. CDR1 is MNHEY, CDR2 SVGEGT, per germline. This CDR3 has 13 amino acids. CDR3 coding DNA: TGTGCCAGCAGTTTCGTCTATAACACTGAAGCTTTCTTT. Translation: CASSFVYNTEAFF.

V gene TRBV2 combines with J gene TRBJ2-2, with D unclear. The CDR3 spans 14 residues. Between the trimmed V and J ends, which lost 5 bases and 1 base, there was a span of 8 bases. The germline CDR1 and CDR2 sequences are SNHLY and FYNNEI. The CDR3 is CASSRSLNTGELFF. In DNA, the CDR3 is TGTGCCAGCAGTAGGAGTTTGAACACCGGGGAGCTGTTTTTT. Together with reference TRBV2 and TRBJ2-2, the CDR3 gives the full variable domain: EPEVTQTPSHQVTQMGQEVILRCVPISNHLYFYWYRQILGQKVEFLVSFYNNEISEKSEIFDDQFSVERPDGSNFTLKIRSTKLEDSAMYFCASSRSLNTGELFFGEGSRLTVL.

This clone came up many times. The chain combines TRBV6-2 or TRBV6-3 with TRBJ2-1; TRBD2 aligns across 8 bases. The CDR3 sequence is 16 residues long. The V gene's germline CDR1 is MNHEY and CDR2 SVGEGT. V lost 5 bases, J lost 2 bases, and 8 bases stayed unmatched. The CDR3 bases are TGTGCCAGCAGTAGCCCGGGACTAGTACCCTACAATGAGCAGTTCTTC. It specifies CASSSPGLVPYNEQFF.